This T cell receptor (beta chain) was retrieved from a study of graft-versus-host responses after intestinal transplantation. Looking at the study overall: Recipients were all induced with anti-thymocyte globulin, then given tacrolimus and steroids for 3 to 4 years.

Concerning this clone itself: Its antigen is unidentified.

Intraepithelial and lamina propria lymphocytes were isolated from graft specimens. Study-level findings and limits: High graft-versus-host to host-versus-graft clonal ratios were found in allografts of patients who had graft-donor T cell macrochimerism. The recipient marrow held GvH clones, and some of them showed up first in ileum or blood.

Sequenced by immunoSEQ multiplex PCR; TCRdb stores in-frame clones only, minus some. The data hold 13,000 to 15,000 clones, with about 74% observed a single time. The ends were cut back, 0 bases at V and 1 base at J, with 4 bases in the middle. The CDR3 runs to 13 residues. Per germline, CDR1 SGHRS and CDR2 YFSETQ. The origin of this receptor is a human patient who received an intestinal transplant, so some T cells may come from the graft donor. Sequenced here: ileum tissue, sampled 16 days after intestinal transplant. The chain is built from TRBV5-1 and TRBJ1-1; D not certain. Here the CDR3 DNA reads TGCGCCAGCAGCTTGGCTACGAACACTGAAGCTTTCTTT. As protein: CASSLATNTEAFF.